This T cell receptor beta chain was captured in a study of cytomegalovirus exposure and HLA in healthy donors. Whole-study context: The same platform used for the 500 to 850 first-cohort repertoires was also used for the 95 to 150 validation repertoires, as a later analysis reported.

Trimming took off 6 bases at V and 0 bases at J, with 11 bases between the two ends. Germline lookup yields CDR1 SQVTM and CDR2 ANQGSEA. This CDR3 region has 13 residues. TCRdb's table, derived via immunoSEQ multiplex PCR, lists solely in-frame clones and lacks some. The repertoire holds approximately 200,000 clones, with roughly 84% as singletons. Study-wide points: Listed as cytomegalovirus-associated were 150 or so TCR beta chains. First-cohort TCR clusters tended to co-occur in the approximately 130 validation repertoires, a later analysis found. While the bulk of TCR sequences proved rare, some public TCRs turned up in many donors.

Note on this clone: Its antigen is unidentified.

The sample was PBMCs. The chain employs TRBV29-1 and TRBJ1-1, with D perhaps TRBD1 (5 bases). The TCR was taken from a woman in her twenties or thirties in good health and CMV-seropositive. The CDR3 region is CSVQQAVNTEAFF. The CDR3 DNA reads TGCAGCGTCCAACAGGCTGTGAACACTGAAGCTTTCTTT.